The 4 T cell receptor beta chains presented below share a single source sample, sequenced in a study of CD8 T cells in Susac syndrome. With random hexamers, roughly 0.45 to 1 ug RNA was reverse transcribed. TCRdb independently ran MiXCR on the immunoSEQ multiplex PCR reads; one entry per CDR3 protein. This table has around 160,000 distinct CDR3 sequences, approximately 96% appearing once. The sequenced sample was CD4+ T cells from PBMCs. These receptors were obtained from a human donor in good health.

The chain combines TRBV20-1 with TRBJ2-5; the match to TRBD1 covers 9 bases. The CDR3 extends over 13 amino acids. V gave up 5 bases and J gave up 2 bases; unmatched junction bases: 3. Germline V lookup: CDR1 DFQATT, CDR2 SNEGSKA (reference sequence). CDR3 sequence: CSAYGQGQETQYF. The CDR3 DNA reads as TGCAGTGCTTACGGACAGGGGCAAGAGACCCAGTACTTC.

The chain carries TRBV7-3 and TRBJ1-2, with 7 bases that match TRBD1. V lost 4 bases to trimming and J lost 6 bases; unmatched junction nucleotides: 8. In germline, CDR1 is SGHTA, CDR2 FQGTGA. This CDR3 spans 14 amino acids. CDR3 sequence reads: CASSYLDRVDGYTF. CDR3 DNA: TGTGCCAGCAGCTACTTAGACAGGGTGGATGGCTACACCTTC.

This clonotype was detected only once. The genes are TRBV19 and TRBJ2-1; either TRBD1 or TRBD2 may supply D (5 bases each). V lost 5 bases and J lost 5, with 13 bases in between. There are 14 residues in the CDR3. Per germline, CDR1 LNHDA and CDR2 SQIVND (reference sequence). In DNA form, the CDR3 reads TGTGCCAGTAGTTCCCGGGGCAACCACAATGAGCAGTTCTTC. It encodes CASSSRGNHNEQFF.

This clonotype has more than one count but fewer than ten. This chain connects TRBV14 to TRBJ2-1; 7 bases agree with TRBD1. This CDR3 is 13 amino acids long. Germline V gives CDR1 SGHDN, CDR2 FVKESK. Trimming took 4 bases from V and 4 from J; bases not matched to a gene: 1. Written as DNA, the CDR3 is TGTGCCAGCAGCCCGGGACAGTACAATGAGCAGTTCTTC. Residues: CASSPGQYNEQFF.